These 18 T cell receptor beta chains were all obtained from the same sample, sequenced in a study of blood T cell repertoires in COVID-19. TCRdb's copy holds only in-frame clones and misses some; the assay was immunoSEQ multiplex PCR. In the table there are roughly 280,000 clones, approximately 86% of which are singletons. Sequencing input: peripheral blood. These receptors all come from a man aged 35-49 years with active or convalescent COVID-19.

The chain is built from TRBV9 and TRBJ2-1; TRBD2 might be the D (6 bases). This CDR3 comprises 17 residues. The germline V and J ends were trimmed by 3 bases and 1 base, with 17 bases remaining between them. Looked up from germline, CDR1 is SGDLS and CDR2 is YYNGEE. CDR3 sequence: CASSGDGSGGSYNEQFF. CDR3 sequence (DNA): TGTGCCAGCAGCGGGGACGGGAGTGGAGGTTCCTACAATGAGCAGTTCTTC.

The V call is TRBV7-9, the J call TRBJ1-3; a possible D gene is TRBD1 (6 bases). V lost 4 bases to trimming and J lost 12 bases, with 22 bases between them. The germline V gene encodes CDR1 SEHNR and CDR2 FQNEAQ (reference sequence). The CDR3 contains 15 residues. In DNA form, the CDR3 reads TGTGCCAGCAGCTCCACTCTGGGGTCAGGGGCGAACATATATTTT. Translating gives CASSSTLGSGANIYF.

This chain uses TRBV7-2 with TRBJ2-7, with 11 bases matching TRBD2. CDR1 is SGHTA, CDR2 FQGNSA, per germline. Unmatched junction bases numbered 7, after V lost 3 bases and J lost 6 bases. This CDR3 contains 15 residues. The CDR3, as DNA: TGTGCCAGCAGCTTGAGTAGCGGGAGGGCGGTCGAGCAGTACTTC. Residues: CASSLSSGRAVEQYF.

The V gene is TRBV4-1, the J gene TRBJ1-2, with D possibly being TRBD1 (5 bases). The germline V and J ends were trimmed by 0 bases and 7 bases, with 18 bases remaining between them. The germline CDR1 and CDR2 sequences are MGHRA and YSYEKL. CDR3 length: 16 amino acids. Here the CDR3 reads CASSQDLQTAWVGYTF. CDR3 nucleotides: TGCGCCAGCAGCCAAGATCTACAGACAGCTTGGGTTGGCTACACCTTC.

The V call is TRBV28, the J call TRBJ2-1, with TRBD2 matching over 7 bases. Per the germline V gene, CDR1 is MDHEN and CDR2 is SYDVKM. This CDR3 spans 18 amino acids. The V segment lost 2 bases and the J segment 0 bases; nucleotides outside the gene matches: 10. CDR3 in amino acids: CASSLPKTGGGSYNEQFF. The CDR3 region has the DNA TGTGCCAGCAGTTTACCGAAAACTGGGGGGGGCTCCTACAATGAGCAGTTCTTC.

The rearrangement links TRBV5-1 to TRBJ1-2; TRBD1 is a possible D gene (5 bases). The CDR3 is 13 amino acids. Germline V gene data show CDR1 as SGHRS and CDR2 as YFSETQ. V was trimmed by 5 bases and J by 8 bases, leaving 16 bases between them. CDR3 protein: CASSLSGGVGYTF. The CDR3 DNA reads as TGCGCCAGCAGTCTTTCCGGGGGAGTGGGCTACACCTTC.

This chain uses TRBV5-6 with TRBJ1-2; 9 bases match TRBD1. This CDR3 spans 13 amino acids. Germline CDR1 reads SGHDT; CDR2 reads YYEEEE. J was trimmed by 7 bases and V by 8 bases; bases with no gene match: 9. CDR3 in DNA: TGTGCCAGTACCCGGGACAGGGCTGGTGGCTACACCTTC. Translating it yields CASTRDRAGGYTF. The variable domain in full, with the rest retrieved from reference TRBV5-6 and TRBJ1-2, is DAGVTQSPTHLIKTRGQQVTLRCSPKSGHDTVSWYQQALGQGPQFIFQYYEEEERQRGNFPDRFSGHQFPNYSSELNVNALLLGDSALYLCASTRDRAGGYTFGSGTRLTVV.

The genes are TRBV9 and TRBJ2-2, with unresolved D. The CDR3 sequence is 14 residues long. Trimming stripped 0 bases from V and 2 bases from J, with 5 bases between. CDR1 is SGDLS and CDR2 is YYNGEE in the germline V gene. CDR3 in amino acids: CASSVDGNTGELFF. As DNA, the CDR3 is TGTGCCAGCAGCGTAGACGGTAACACCGGGGAGCTGTTTTTT. The whole variable domain, remainder taken from reference TRBV9 and TRBJ2-2, is DSGVTQTPKHLITATGQRVTLRCSPRSGDLSVYWYQQSLDQGLQFLIQYYNGEERAKGNILERFSAQQFPDLHSELNLSSLELGDSALYFCASSVDGNTGELFFGEGSRLTVL.

A remark on this clone: This CDR3 is also generated by other DNA sequences in the sample. CDR3 in amino acids: CASSLGTDQETQYF. CDR3 in DNA: TGCGCCAGCAGCTTGGGGACAGATCAAGAGACCCAGTACTTC. The chain links TRBV5-1 to TRBJ2-5; weak D call: TRBD1 (6 bases). Per germline, CDR1 SGHRS and CDR2 YFSETQ. This CDR3 is 14 amino acids long. V gave up 0 bases and J gave up 2 bases, with 8 bases separating them.

The chain employs TRBV5-5 and TRBJ1-6, with D unresolved. V was clipped by 0 bases and J by 1 base, with 11 bases between them. The germline CDR1 and CDR2 sequences are SGHKS and YYEKEE (reference sequence). The CDR3 length is 17 residues. The chain's CDR3 is CASSLEGESSYNSPLHF. CDR3 DNA sequence: TGTGCCAGCAGCTTGGAGGGAGAGTCGTCCTATAATTCACCCCTCCACTTT.

This chain links TRBV3-1 (or the pseudogene TRBV3-2) with TRBJ2-7; possible D gene TRBD1, 6 bases. V was cut by 4 bases and J by 3 bases, with 13 bases left in between. The CDR3 contains 14 residues. Germline V gene sequence: CDR1 LGHDT, CDR2 YNNKEL (reference sequence). For the CDR3, the DNA is TGTGCCAGCAGCCGGTCCGGGACACACTACGAGCAGTACTTC. Its translation: CASSRSGTHYEQYF.

This clone was counted once. The rearrangement uses TRBV5-1 and TRBJ2-1; 7 nucleotides agree with TRBD1. Germline V gene sequence: CDR1 SGHRS, CDR2 YFSETQ. J gave up 6 bases and V 1 base, and 1 base lay outside the gene matches. This CDR3 has 13 residues. The CDR3 protein is CASSLWDSNEQFF. The CDR3 nucleotides read TGCGCCAGCAGCTTGTGGGACAGCAATGAGCAGTTCTTC.

V is TRBV7-8 and J is TRBJ2-1; 12 bases fit TRBD2. The length of the CDR3 is 16 residues. Germline CDR1 and CDR2: SGHVS and FQNEAQ. J gave up 7 bases and V 1 base, and 5 bases lay outside the gene matches. The CDR3 nucleotides are TGTGCCAGCAGCTTAGAGCTAGCGGGAGGGTCTAATGAGCAGTTCTTC. Translation gives CASSLELAGGSNEQFF.

This rearrangement joins TRBV6-6 to TRBJ1-5, with D uncertain. Trimming cost V 2 bases and J 1 base, with 12 bases left between them. This CDR3 has 16 residues. Per the germline V gene, CDR1 is MNHNY and CDR2 is SVGAGI (reference sequence). This CDR3 is CASSYRQEVSNQPQHF. The CDR3 nucleotides are TGTGCCAGCAGTTACCGGCAGGAGGTCAGCAATCAGCCCCAGCATTTT.

J is TRBJ2-1 and V is TRBV4-1, with TRBD1 identical over 9 bases. J lost 6 bases, V lost 6 bases, and 3 bases had no gene match. The CDR3 is 13 amino acids. The germline V gene has CDR1 MGHRA and CDR2 YSYEKL. The CDR3 loop is CASSSQGANEQFF. As DNA, the CDR3 is TGCGCCAGCAGTTCACAGGGGGCCAATGAGCAGTTCTTC.

V usage is TRBV4-1 and J usage is TRBJ2-1; 9 positions agree with TRBD2. Germline V gene data show CDR1 as MGHRA and CDR2 as YSYEKL. The V and J ends lost 3 bases and 6 bases, in that order; junction bases with no gene match: 6. The CDR3 extends over 15 amino acids. CDR3 coding DNA: TGCGCCAGCAGCCATAGAGCGGGAGGAGGCAATGAGCAGTTCTTC. It translates to CASSHRAGGGNEQFF.

The genes are TRBV6-5 and TRBJ2-7; D is perhaps TRBD2 (6 bases). Trimming removed 7 bases from V and 2 bases from J, with 12 bases in between. The length of the CDR3 is 13 residues. The germline CDR1 and CDR2 sequences are MNHEY and SVGAGI. CDR3 coding DNA: TGTGCCAGCATGGGGACTTCCACCTACGAGCAGTACTTC. It specifies CASMGTSTYEQYF.

V gene TRBV13 combines with J gene TRBJ2-1, with D tentatively TRBD2 (6 bases). Trimming removed 5 bases at V and 0 bases at J, with 14 bases between. The germline CDR1 and CDR2 sequences are PRHDT and FYEKMQ (reference sequence). The CDR3 spans 16 residues. The CDR3 bases are TGTGCCAGCAGCGTTAATAGCGGCGACTCCTACAATGAGCAGTTCTTC. It translates to CASSVNSGDSYNEQFF.